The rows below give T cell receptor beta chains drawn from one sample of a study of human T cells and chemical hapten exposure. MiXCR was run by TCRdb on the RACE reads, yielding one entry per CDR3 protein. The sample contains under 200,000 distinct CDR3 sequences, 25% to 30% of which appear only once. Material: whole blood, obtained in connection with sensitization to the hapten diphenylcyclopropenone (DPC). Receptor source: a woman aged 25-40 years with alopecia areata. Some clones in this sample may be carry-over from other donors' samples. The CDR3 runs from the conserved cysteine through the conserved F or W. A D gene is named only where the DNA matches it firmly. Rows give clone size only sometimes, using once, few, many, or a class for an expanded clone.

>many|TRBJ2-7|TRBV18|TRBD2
TGTGCCAGCAGCCCACCTGCGGGAGCTGCCTACGAGCAGTACTTC
CASSPPAGAAYEQYF
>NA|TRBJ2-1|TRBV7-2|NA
TGTGCCAGCAGCTTAGGGGCCGGGATGTACAATGAGCAGTTCTTC
CASSLGAGMYNEQFF
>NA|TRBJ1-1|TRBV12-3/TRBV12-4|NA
TGTGCCAGCAGCATTCAGGGGCTGGGCGCTGAAGCTTTCTTT
CASSIQGLGAEAFF
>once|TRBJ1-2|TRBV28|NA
TGTGCCAGCAGTTTGGTCCAGGATGGCTACACCTTC
CASSLVQDGYTF
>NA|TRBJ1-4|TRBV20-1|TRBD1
TGCAGTGCTAGAGGGGGACAGATGAGAAATGAAAAACTGTTTTTT
CSARGGQMRNEKLFF
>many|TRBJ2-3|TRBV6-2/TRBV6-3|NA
TGTGCCAGCAGATCCACAGATACGCAGTATTTT
CASRSTDTQYF
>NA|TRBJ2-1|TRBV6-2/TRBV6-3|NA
TGTGCCGGATCGAGGGGGGGCAGCGCCTACAATGAGCAGTTCTTC
CAGSRGGSAYNEQFF
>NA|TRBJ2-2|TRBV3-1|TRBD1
TGTGCCAGCAGCCCGCGACGAGTCAGGGGGATCCAGGGCCGCACCGGGGAGCTGTTTTTT
CASSPRRVRGIQGRTGELFF
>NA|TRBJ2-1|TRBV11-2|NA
TGTGCCAGCAGCAGTCGTGGCCCCTACAATGAGCAGTTCTTC
CASSSRGPYNEQFF
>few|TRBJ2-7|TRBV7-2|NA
TGTGCCAGCAGCTTAGAGGGCAGGTCCTACGAGCAGTACTTC
CASSLEGRSYEQYF
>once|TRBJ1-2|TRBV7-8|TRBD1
TGTGCCAGCAGCTTGGCGGACAGGGGATTATATGGCTACACCTTC
CASSLADRGLYGYTF
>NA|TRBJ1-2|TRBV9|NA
TGTGCCAGCAGCGCGGGGGACAAGGGGCCTCTTGGTAGTGGCTACACCTTC
CASSAGDKGPLGSGYTF
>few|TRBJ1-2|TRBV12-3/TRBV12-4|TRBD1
TGTGCCAGCAGTTTGAGGGACAGGGGCTACACCTTC
CASSLRDRGYTF
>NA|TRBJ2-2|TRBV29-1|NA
TGCAGCGTTGATGGCCCCCACGGGGAGCTGTTTTTT
CSVDGPHGELFF
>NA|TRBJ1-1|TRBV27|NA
TGTGCCAGCAGTTTCTCGGGGGGCATCGGCTTTTCCACTGAAGCTTTCTTT
CASSFSGGIGFSTEAFF
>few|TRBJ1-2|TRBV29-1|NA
TGCAGCGTCTCAGATAACTATGGCTACACCTTC
CSVSDNYGYTF
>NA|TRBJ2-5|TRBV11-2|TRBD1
TGTGCCAGCAGCTTAGAGGGACAGGGAATAAGTTTACAAGAGACCCAGTACTTC
CASSLEGQGISLQETQYF
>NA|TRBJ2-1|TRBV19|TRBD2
TGTGCCAGTCACTTGGGGACTAGCGGGTACAATGAGCAGTTCTTC
CASHLGTSGYNEQFF
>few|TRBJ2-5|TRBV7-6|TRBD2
TGTGCCAGCAGCTTAGCGCATCCGTCGACGGGGGGAGAGACCCAGTACTTC
CASSLAHPSTGGETQYF
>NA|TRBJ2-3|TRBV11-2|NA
TGTGCCAGCAGCAATAGCGGAGCTAGCACAGATACGCAGTATTTT
CASSNSGASTDTQYF
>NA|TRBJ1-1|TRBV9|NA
TGTGCCAGCAGCGTAGGAGTCCAGGGAGACACTGAAGCTTTCTTT
CASSVGVQGDTEAFF
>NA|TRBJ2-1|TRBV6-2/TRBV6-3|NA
TGTGCCAGCAAGCGGTACAATGAGCAGTTCTTC
CASKRYNEQFF
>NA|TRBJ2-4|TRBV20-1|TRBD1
TGCAGTGCTGAAGGGACAGGTGAAAACATTCAGTACTTC
CSAEGTGENIQYF
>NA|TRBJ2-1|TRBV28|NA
TGTGCCAGCAGATTCGACGGGATGTCCTACAATGAGCAGTTCTTC
CASRFDGMSYNEQFF
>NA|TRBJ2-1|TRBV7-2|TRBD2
TGTGCCAGCAGCCAGGGAGGGACTAGCGGGGCCCGCTCCTACAATGAGCAGTTCTTC
CASSQGGTSGARSYNEQFF
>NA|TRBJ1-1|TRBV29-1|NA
TGCAGCGTTATGGGATCTCTCAACACTGAAGCTTTCTTT
CSVMGSLNTEAFF
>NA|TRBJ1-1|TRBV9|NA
TGTGCCAGCAGCGTTGCCCCCGACAGGAACACTGAAGCTTTCTTT
CASSVAPDRNTEAFF
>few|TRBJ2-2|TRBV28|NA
TGTGCCATCACGGGGAACACCGGGGAGCTGTTTTTT
CAITGNTGELFF
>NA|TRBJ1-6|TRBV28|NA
TGTGCCAGCAGCCCTGGGTTCGGGAATAATTCACCCCTCCACTTT
CASSPGFGNNSPLHF
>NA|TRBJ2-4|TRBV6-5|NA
TGTGCCAGCAGCCTCACGGATAGAACCAAAAACATTCAGTACTTC
CASSLTDRTKNIQYF
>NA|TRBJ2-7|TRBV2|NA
TGTGCCGGAAATGCGGGAAGCTACGAGCAGTACTTC
CAGNAGSYEQYF
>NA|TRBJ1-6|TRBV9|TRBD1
TGTGCCAGCAGCGAAAGCACAGGGGGTAATTCACCCCTCCACTTT
CASSESTGGNSPLHF
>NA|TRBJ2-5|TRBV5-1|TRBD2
TGCGCCAGCAGCTTGTGGACTAGCGGGGGTGAGACCCAGTACTTC
CASSLWTSGGETQYF
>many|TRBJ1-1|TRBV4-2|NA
TGTGCCAGCAGCCACCTCCCGAAGACAGAGATGAACACTGAAGCTTTCTTT
CASSHLPKTEMNTEAFF
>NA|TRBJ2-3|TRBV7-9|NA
TGTGCCAGCACCTCCGTTAGGAGGCCGCAGTATTTT
CASTSVRRPQYF
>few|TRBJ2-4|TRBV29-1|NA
TGCAGCGTTGAAATAAGGGCCAAAAACATTCAGTACTTC
CSVEIRAKNIQYF
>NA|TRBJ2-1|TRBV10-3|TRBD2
TGTGCCATCAGTGGGACTAGTAAGTCCCTCAATGAGCAGTTCTTC
CAISGTSKSLNEQFF
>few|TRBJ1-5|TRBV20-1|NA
TGCAGTGCTAGAGATTTTATGGGACCCCAGGAGGATCAGCCCCAGCATTTT
CSARDFMGPQEDQPQHF
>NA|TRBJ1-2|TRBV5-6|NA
TGTGCCAGCAGCTACGGACGGAACTATGGCTACACCTTC
CASSYGRNYGYTF
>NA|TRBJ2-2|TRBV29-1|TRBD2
TGCAGCGCCCCGGGACTAGCTTCCGGGGAGCTGTTTTTT
CSAPGLASGELFF
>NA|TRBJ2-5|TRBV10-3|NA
TGTGGCATCAGTGAGGTCCGCGGCAGGGGTCAAGAGACCCAGTACTTC
CGISEVRGRGQETQYF
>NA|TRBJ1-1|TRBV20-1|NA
TGCAGTGCTAGAGGGGGATGGGACACTGAAGCTTTCTTT
CSARGGWDTEAFF
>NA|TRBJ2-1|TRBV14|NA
TGTGCCAGCAGCCCCATCGGGGCGGCCTCCTACAATGAGCAGTTCTTC
CASSPIGAASYNEQFF
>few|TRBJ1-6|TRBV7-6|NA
TGTGCCAGCAGCCCCGGGGCAACGGCTAATTCACCCCTCCACTTT
CASSPGATANSPLHF
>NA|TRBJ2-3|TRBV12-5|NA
TGTGCTAGTGGCCCTGGACAGCCCCAGTATTTT
CASGPGQPQYF
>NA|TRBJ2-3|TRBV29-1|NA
TGCAGCGCCCGAGGTGGCCACATCCGCACAGATACGCAGTATTTT
CSARGGHIRTDTQYF
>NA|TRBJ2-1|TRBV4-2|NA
TGTGCCAGCAGCCCAACTAGTTACAATGAGCAGTTCTTC
CASSPTSYNEQFF
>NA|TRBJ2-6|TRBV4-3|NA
TGCGCCAGCAGCCAAGAGGTTCGTTCTTCTGGGGCCAACGTCCTGACTTTC
CASSQEVRSSGANVLTF
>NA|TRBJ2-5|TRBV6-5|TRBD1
TGTGCCAGCAGTTACTCCTCGGGCAGGGGGTATGGGACCCAGTACTTC
CASSYSSGRGYGTQYF